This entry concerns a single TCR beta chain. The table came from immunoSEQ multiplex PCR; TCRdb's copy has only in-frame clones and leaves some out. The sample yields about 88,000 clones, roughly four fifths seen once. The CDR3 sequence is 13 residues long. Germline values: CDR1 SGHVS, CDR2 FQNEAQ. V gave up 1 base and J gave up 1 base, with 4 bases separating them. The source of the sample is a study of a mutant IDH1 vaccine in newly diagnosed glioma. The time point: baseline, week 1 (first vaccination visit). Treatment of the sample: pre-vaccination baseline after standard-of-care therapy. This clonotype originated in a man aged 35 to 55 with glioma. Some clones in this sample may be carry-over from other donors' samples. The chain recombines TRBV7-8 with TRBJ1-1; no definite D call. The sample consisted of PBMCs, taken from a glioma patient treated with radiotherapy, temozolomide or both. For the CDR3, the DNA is TGTGCCAGCAGCTTAGACAAGAACACTGAAGCTTTCTTT. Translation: CASSLDKNTEAFF.